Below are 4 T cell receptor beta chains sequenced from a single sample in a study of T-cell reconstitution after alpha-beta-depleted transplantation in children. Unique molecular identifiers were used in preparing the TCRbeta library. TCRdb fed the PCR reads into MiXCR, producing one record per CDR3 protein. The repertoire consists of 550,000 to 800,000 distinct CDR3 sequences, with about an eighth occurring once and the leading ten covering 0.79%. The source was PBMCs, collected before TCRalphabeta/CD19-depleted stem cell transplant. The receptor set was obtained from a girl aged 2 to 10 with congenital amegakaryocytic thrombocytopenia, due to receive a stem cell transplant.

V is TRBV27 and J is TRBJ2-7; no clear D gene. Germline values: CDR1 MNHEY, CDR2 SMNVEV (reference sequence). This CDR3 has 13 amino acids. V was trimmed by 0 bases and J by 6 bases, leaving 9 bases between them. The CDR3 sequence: CASSLSYTTEQYF. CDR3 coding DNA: TGTGCCAGCAGTTTATCGTATACCACCGAGCAGTACTTC.

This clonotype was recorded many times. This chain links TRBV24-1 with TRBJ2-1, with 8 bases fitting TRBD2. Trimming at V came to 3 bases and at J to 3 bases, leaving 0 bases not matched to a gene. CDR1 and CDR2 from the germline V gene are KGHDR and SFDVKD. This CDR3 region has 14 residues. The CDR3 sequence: CATSDSGSYNEQFF. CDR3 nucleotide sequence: TGTGCCACCAGTGATAGCGGGAGCTACAATGAGCAGTTCTTC.

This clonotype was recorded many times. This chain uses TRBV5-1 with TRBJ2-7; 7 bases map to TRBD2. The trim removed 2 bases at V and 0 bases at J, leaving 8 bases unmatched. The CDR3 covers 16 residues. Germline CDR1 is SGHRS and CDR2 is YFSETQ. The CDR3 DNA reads TGCGCCAGCAGCTTTTCTACTAGCGCCTCCTCCTACGAGCAGTACTTC. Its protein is CASSFSTSASSYEQYF.

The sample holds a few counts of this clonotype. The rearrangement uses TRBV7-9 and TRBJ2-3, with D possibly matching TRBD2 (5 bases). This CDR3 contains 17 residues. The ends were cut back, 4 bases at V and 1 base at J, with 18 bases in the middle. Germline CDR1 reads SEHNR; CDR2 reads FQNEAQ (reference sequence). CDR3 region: CASSSLRGSRGTDTQYF. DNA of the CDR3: TGTGCCAGCAGCTCCCTTCGAGGGTCGCGGGGCACAGATACGCAGTATTTT.